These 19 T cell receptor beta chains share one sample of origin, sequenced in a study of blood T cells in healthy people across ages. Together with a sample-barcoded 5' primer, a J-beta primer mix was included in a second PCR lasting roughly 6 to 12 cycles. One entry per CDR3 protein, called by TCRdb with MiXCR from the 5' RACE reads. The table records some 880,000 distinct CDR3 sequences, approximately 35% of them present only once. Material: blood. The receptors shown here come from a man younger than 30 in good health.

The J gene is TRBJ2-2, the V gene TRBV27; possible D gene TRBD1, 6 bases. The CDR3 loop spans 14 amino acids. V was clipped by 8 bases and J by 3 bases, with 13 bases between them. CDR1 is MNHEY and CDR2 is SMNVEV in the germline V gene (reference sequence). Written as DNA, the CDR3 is TGTGCCAGCTTATCAGGGGACCACACCGGGGAGCTGTTTTTT. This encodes CASLSGDHTGELFF.

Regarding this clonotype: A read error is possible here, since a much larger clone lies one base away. CDR3 DNA: TGTGCCACCAGCAGAGATCGAACTAGAGGTCCCGACGAGCAGTACTTC. Translated, it gives CATSRDRTRGPDEQYF. The V gene is TRBV15, the J gene TRBJ2-4; TRBD2 might be the D (5 bases). The tail of the sequence fits TRBJ2-7 better, so the J call may be wrong. From germline, CDR1 is LNHNV and CDR2 YYDKDF (reference sequence). The CDR3 runs to 16 residues.

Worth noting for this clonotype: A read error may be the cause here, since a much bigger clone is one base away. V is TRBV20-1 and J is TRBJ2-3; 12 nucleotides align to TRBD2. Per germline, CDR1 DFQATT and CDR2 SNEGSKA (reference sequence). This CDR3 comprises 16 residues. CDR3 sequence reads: CSARGLTSGGTETQYF. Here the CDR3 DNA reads TGCAGTGCTAGAGGGCTGACTAGCGGGGGCACAGAGACGCAGTATTTT.

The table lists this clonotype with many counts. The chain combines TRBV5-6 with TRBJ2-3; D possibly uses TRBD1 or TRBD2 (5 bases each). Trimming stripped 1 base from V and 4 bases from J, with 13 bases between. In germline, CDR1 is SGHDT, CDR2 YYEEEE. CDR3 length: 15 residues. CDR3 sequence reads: CASSLYGAVPDTQYF. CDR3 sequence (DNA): TGTGCCAGCAGCTTGTACGGGGCGGTCCCAGATACGCAGTATTTT.

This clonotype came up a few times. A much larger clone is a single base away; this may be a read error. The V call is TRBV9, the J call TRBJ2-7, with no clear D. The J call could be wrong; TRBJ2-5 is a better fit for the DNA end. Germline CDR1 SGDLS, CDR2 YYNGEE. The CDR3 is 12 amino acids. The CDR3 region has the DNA TGTGCCAGCAGCGTAGAGGTGGAGACCCAGTACTTC. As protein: CASSVEVETQYF.

The CDR3 sequence is CASSGLTGQETQYF. For the CDR3, the DNA is TGCGCCAGCAGTGGGCTGACAGGCCAAGAGACCCAGTACTTC. The rearrangement joins TRBV5-1 to TRBJ2-5; D might be TRBD1 (6 bases). V lost 5 bases and J lost 1, with 12 bases in between. CDR3 size: 14 residues. Looked up from germline, CDR1 is SGHRS and CDR2 is YFSETQ. Supplemented by reference TRBV5-1 and TRBJ2-5, the full variable domain reads KAGVTQTPRYLIKTRGQQVTLSCSPISGHRSVSWYQQTPGQGLQFLFEYFSETQRNKGNFPGRFSGRQFSNSRSEMNVSTLELGDSALYLCASSGLTGQETQYFGPGTRLLVL.

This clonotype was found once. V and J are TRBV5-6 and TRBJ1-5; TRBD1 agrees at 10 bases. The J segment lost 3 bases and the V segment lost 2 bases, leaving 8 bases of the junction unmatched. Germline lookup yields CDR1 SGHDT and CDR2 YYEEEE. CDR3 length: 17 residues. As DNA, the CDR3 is TGTGCCAGCAGCTTTATGACAGGGGGCGCGTACAATCAGCCCCAGCATTTT. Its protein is CASSFMTGGAYNQPQHF.

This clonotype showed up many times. The CDR3 DNA reads TGCAGTGCGCCGACCCTGGGAGGGGAGAATGAGCAGTTCTTC. It encodes CSAPTLGGENEQFF. This chain joins TRBV20-1 and TRBJ2-1; TRBD2 aligns across 7 bases. The CDR3 totals 14 residues. The germline gives CDR1 DFQATT, CDR2 SNEGSKA (reference sequence). The trim removed 6 bases at V and 7 bases at J, leaving 12 bases unmatched.

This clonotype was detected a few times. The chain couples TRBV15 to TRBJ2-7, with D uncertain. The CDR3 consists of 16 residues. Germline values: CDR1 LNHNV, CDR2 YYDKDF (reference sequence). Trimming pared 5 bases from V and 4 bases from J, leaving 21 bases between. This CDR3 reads CATSASTTLYLYEQYF. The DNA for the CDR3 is TGTGCCACCAGCGCATCGACAACCCTCTATCTATACGAGCAGTACTTC.

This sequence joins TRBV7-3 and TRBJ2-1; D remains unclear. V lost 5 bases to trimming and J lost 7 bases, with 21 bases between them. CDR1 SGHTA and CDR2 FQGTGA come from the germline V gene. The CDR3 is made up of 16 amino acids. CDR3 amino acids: CASSPGRTKLRNEQFF. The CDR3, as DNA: TGTGCCAGCAGCCCAGGACGGACCAAACTGAGAAATGAGCAGTTCTTC.

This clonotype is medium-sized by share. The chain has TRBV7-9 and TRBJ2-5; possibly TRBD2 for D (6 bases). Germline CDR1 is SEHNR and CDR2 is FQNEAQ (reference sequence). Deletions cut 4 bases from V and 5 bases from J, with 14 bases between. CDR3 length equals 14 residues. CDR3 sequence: CASSSLGLIETQYF. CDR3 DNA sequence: TGTGCCAGCAGCTCGCTCGGACTAATCGAGACCCAGTACTTC.

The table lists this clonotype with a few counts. Here the CDR3 reads CSASGTSGGNEQFF. For the CDR3, the DNA is TGCAGTGCTTCAGGGACTAGCGGGGGGAATGAGCAGTTCTTC. The J gene is TRBJ2-1, the V gene TRBV20-1, with 15 bases fitting TRBD2. Per germline, CDR1 DFQATT and CDR2 SNEGSKA (reference sequence). Trimming cost V 5 bases and J 7 bases; bases outside gene matches: 3. This CDR3 spans 14 amino acids.

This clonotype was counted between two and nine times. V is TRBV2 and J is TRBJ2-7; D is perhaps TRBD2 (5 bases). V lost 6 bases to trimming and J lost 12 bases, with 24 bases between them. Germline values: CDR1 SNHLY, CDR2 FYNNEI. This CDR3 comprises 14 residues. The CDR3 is CASSASFRFYALYF. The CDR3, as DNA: TGTGCCAGCAGCGCTAGCTTTCGCTTCTACGCTCTGTACTTC.

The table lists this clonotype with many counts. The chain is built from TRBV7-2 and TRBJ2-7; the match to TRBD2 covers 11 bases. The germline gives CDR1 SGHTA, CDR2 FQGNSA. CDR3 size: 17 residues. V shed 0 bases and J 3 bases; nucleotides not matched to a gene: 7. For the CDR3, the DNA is TGTGCCAGCAGCTTAGCGGGGTCTAGCGGGGGGATCTACGAGCAGTACTTC. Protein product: CASSLAGSSGGIYEQYF.

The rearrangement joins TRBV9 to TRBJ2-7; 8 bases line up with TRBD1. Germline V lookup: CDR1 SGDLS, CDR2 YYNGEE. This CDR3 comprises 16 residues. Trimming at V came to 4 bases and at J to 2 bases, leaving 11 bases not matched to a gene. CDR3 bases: TGTGCCAGCAGCACACTGCCTACGACAGGGGCCTACGAGCAGTACTTC. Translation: CASSTLPTTGAYEQYF. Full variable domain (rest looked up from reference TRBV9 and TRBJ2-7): DSGVTQTPKHLITATGQRVTLRCSPRSGDLSVYWYQQSLDQGLQFLIQYYNGEERAKGNILERFSAQQFPDLHSELNLSSLELGDSALYFCASSTLPTTGAYEQYFGPGTRLTVT.

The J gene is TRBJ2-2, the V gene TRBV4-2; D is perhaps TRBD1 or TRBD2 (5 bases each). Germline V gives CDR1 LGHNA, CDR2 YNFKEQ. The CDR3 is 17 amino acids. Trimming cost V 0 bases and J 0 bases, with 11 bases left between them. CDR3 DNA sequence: TGTGCCAGCAGCCAAGATCTGGGGGTGTCGAACACCGGGGAGCTGTTTTTT. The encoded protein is CASSQDLGVSNTGELFF.

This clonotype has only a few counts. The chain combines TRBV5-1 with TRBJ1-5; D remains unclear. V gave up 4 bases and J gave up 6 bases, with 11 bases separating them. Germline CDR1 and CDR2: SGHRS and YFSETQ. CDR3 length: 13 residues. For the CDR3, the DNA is TGCGCCAGCAGCCGGGGAACTAGTCAGCCCCAGCATTTT. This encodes CASSRGTSQPQHF.

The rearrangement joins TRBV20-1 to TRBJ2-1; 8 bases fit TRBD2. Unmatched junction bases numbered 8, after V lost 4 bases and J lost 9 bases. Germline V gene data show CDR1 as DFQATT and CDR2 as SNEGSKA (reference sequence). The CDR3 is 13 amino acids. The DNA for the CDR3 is TGCAGTGCTAAGGTCGGGGGGGGAGGTGAGCAGTTCTTC. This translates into CSAKVGGGGEQFF.

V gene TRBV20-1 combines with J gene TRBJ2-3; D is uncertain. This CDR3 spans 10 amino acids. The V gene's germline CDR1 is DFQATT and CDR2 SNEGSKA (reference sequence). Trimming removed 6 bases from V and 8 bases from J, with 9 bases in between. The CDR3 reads CSAPLSTQYF. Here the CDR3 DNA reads TGCAGTGCCCCCTTGAGTACGCAGTATTTT.